This T cell receptor (beta chain) was sequenced for a study of CD8 T cells in ankylosing spondylitis. From the 5' RACE reads, TCRdb called clonotypes with MiXCR, one entry per CDR3 protein. The table has tens of thousands of distinct CDR3 sequences, 17% seen once; the top ten hold 28%. The sequence was collected from a male donor with ankylosing spondylitis or in good health (not recorded which). The source material was blood.

CDR3: CASSFGARGTEAFF. For the CDR3, the DNA is TGTGCCAGCAGCTTCGGGGCTAGGGGCACTGAAGCTTTCTTT. The genes are TRBV7-9 and TRBJ1-1, with D tentatively TRBD1 (5 bases). Germline V gene sequence: CDR1 SEHNR, CDR2 FQNEAQ (reference sequence). The V and J ends lost 3 bases and 4 bases respectively, with 12 bases between them. This CDR3 has 14 residues.